This T cell receptor beta chain was captured in a study of T cells in Graves' hyperthyroidism and ophthalmopathy. Amplification of TCR beta CDR3 regions was performed using RNA transcripts as template. Using the HTBI primer set, a first-round RT-PCR was run on the TCR CDR3. TCRdb passed the multiplex PCR reads through MiXCR, listing each CDR3 protein once. The table includes about 540,000 distinct CDR3 sequences, around 42% detected once. The V end was cut by 3 bases, the J end by 0 bases, with 9 bases between. Germline assignment: CDR1 SGDLS and CDR2 YYNGEE. The CDR3 sequence is 14 residues long. As to this clonotype: The antigen remains undetermined.

Study outcomes and limitations: Ophthalmopathy, as predicted by the model, came a median roughly 6.8 months after the prediction. Most clonotypes that expanded in the thyroid above 0.001 also showed up in blood.

These patients, aged 18 to 65, had recently diagnosed hyperthyroidism lasting under 2 months. Clinicians diagnosed patients from clinical symptoms, serum thyroxine and TRAb, thyroid ultrasound and orbital computed tomography. The chain employs TRBV9 and TRBJ2-5; possible D gene TRBD2, 5 bases. The source material was peripheral blood or thyroid tissue (not recorded which). The sequence derives from a young woman with Graves' hyperthyroidism. For the CDR3, the DNA is TGTGCCAGCAGCGAATGGGAGTACCAAGAGACCCAGTACTTC. Translated, it gives CASSEWEYQETQYF.